Listed below are T cell receptor beta chains from one sample, sequenced in a study of blood T cell repertoires in COVID-19. The protocol was immunoSEQ multiplex PCR, while the TCRdb copy is restricted to in-frame clones and leaves out a portion. The table records approximately 220,000 clones, about 91% of them present only once. The source material was PBMCs or T cells enriched from blood (not recorded which). All receptors derive from a woman in her thirties with acute COVID-19. Both conserved end residues are part of each CDR3. The order of the fields is CDR3 protein, V gene, D gene, J gene. The D gene is left open where the match is weak.

CASSPRRQGQETQYF TRBV18 - TRBJ2-5
CASSADRNTEAFF TRBV5-8 - TRBJ1-1
CASSHQGSGYTF TRBV12-3/TRBV12-4 - TRBJ1-2
CASSLEGDRRKGFF TRBV5-1 TRBD1 TRBJ1-1
CASSQGNRLRTRDYGYTF TRBV4-1 - TRBJ1-2
CASNNPRGRETQYF TRBV28 - TRBJ2-5
CASSWVRSGEQFF TRBV12-3/TRBV12-4 - TRBJ2-1
CASSQDGDSENTEAFF TRBV4-3 TRBD1 TRBJ1-1
CASSESAGERTGELFF TRBV6-1 TRBD2 TRBJ2-2
CASSYEPYINEQFF TRBV6-2/TRBV6-3 - TRBJ2-1
CASSPFQETQYF TRBV9 - TRBJ2-5
CASSRHRDSLWGYTF TRBV6-5 TRBD1 TRBJ1-2
CASSLFSGQGVQAYGYTF TRBV11-2 TRBD1 TRBJ1-2
CAIATGGAGQPQHF TRBV10-3 TRBD1 TRBJ1-5
CASSSPFRYSEAFF TRBV5-8 - TRBJ1-1
CASSRTGLLYTF TRBV5-6 TRBD1 TRBJ1-2
CASSIRGQPQHF TRBV19 - TRBJ1-5
CASTRGRSYNEQFF TRBV3-1/TRBV3-2 - TRBJ2-1
CASSYGGYNEQFF TRBV11-3 - TRBJ2-1
CASSQDPGVFSGNTIYF TRBV14 - TRBJ1-3
CASSLSLDRGRTEAFF TRBV7-9 TRBD1 TRBJ1-1
CATSRVWTLESRNTEAFF TRBV15 - TRBJ1-1
CASSPLGGTEAFF TRBV4-3 - TRBJ1-1
CASSPGTNQPQHF TRBV19 - TRBJ1-5